These T cell receptor beta chains were read from a single sample in a study of T-cell reconstitution after alpha-beta-depleted transplantation in children. Each CDR3 protein is one row after TCRdb ran MiXCR on the PCR reads. The sample carries about 130,000 distinct CDR3 sequences, 8.5% to 10% recorded once. The sequencing here drew on PBMCs, mostly from graft donor cells, taken 180 days after TCRalphabeta/CD19-depleted stem cell transplant. The receptors shown here come from a girl less than two years old who had a stem cell transplant for combined immunodeficiency, so the T cells may come from the graft donor. Both conserved end residues are part of each CDR3. A D gene is named only where the DNA matches it firmly. Size is stated for part of the rows, as once, few or many counts, or as a class when the clone is expanded.

CDR3nt	CDR3aa	d_gene	j_gene	v_gene	abundance
TGCAGTGCTAGTAATGTAGGGGGCGGTGAAAAACTGTTTTTT	CSASNVGGGEKLFF	TRBD1	TRBJ1-4	TRBV20-1	-
TGTGCCAGCAGCTTGGATTACATGGGTCAGACGACGAGTCGGGAAGCTTTCTTT	CASSLDYMGQTTSREAFF	-	TRBJ1-1	TRBV5-5	few
TGCAGTGGGAGCGAGGTAGTTCACGAGCAGTACTTC	CSGSEVVHEQYF	-	TRBJ2-7	TRBV20-1	-
TGTGCCAGCAGTTTGGGCCCGACTGAAAAACTGTTTTTT	CASSLGPTEKLFF	-	TRBJ1-4	TRBV12-3/TRBV12-4	-
TGTGCCAGCAGTATGCCTAAAGATGAGCAGTTCTTC	CASSMPKDEQFF	-	TRBJ2-1	TRBV12-3/TRBV12-4	few
TGCGCCAGACGGATGGGCAGCTCCACCGGGGAGCTGTTTTTT	CARRMGSSTGELFF	-	TRBJ2-2	TRBV5-1	-
TGTGCCAGCAGCTTAGTAGGAACTGGCAGGGGCACAGATACGCAGTATTTT	CASSLVGTGRGTDTQYF	-	TRBJ2-3	TRBV11-2	few
TGCAGTGCTAGGGGGGACCCCAGGCAGTTCTTC	CSARGDPRQFF	-	TRBJ2-1	TRBV20-1	-
TGCAGTGGATCGGGACACCTCCAAGAGACCCAGTACTTC	CSGSGHLQETQYF	-	TRBJ2-5	TRBV20-1	few
TGTGCCAGCAGCTCGCCAAGCGGGAGTAGGACAGATACGCAGTATTTT	CASSSPSGSRTDTQYF	TRBD2	TRBJ2-3	TRBV5-6	few
TGTGCCAGCAGTTTACCCCGGGGAGTGGGAGAGACCCAGTACTTC	CASSLPRGVGETQYF	-	TRBJ2-5	TRBV28	few
TGCAGCGTTGTCTTCAGGGGCCCTCGGGGGACCCAGTACTTC	CSVVFRGPRGTQYF	-	TRBJ2-5	TRBV29-1	few
TGTGCCAGCAGTCAGGGTGCTGGAAACACCATATATTTT	CASSQGAGNTIYF	-	TRBJ1-3	TRBV7-3	few
TGTGCCACCAGTAATCCGGGACACCCGGCAACCCAGTACTTC	CATSNPGHPATQYF	-	TRBJ2-5	TRBV24-1	few
TGCGCCAGCAGCTTGGGATCAGGTCATAGCAATCAGCCCCAGCATTTT	CASSLGSGHSNQPQHF	-	TRBJ1-5	TRBV5-1	many
TGTGCCAGCAGCTTGCCCTTCCCCCACTTAAACATTCAGTACTTC	CASSLPFPHLNIQYF	-	TRBJ2-4	TRBV7-3	-
TGTGCCAGCACCGACAGGATAGACTACGAGCAGTACTTC	CASTDRIDYEQYF	-	TRBJ2-7	TRBV12-3/TRBV12-4	-
TGCGCCAGCAGCCGTGTCCCCGGGCAAGGCCCTGGCTACACCTTC	CASSRVPGQGPGYTF	-	TRBJ1-2	TRBV5-1	few
TGCGCCAGCAGCTCATCCGGGACTAGAGTGGGGGATACGCAGTATTTT	CASSSSGTRVGDTQYF	TRBD2	TRBJ2-3	TRBV5-1	few
TGCAGCGTTGAAAGACGGGACACTGAAGCTTTCTTT	CSVERRDTEAFF	-	TRBJ1-1	TRBV29-1	many
TGTGCCAGCAGTAGACTAGCGGGTACCATCTACGAGCAGTACTTC	CASSRLAGTIYEQYF	TRBD2	TRBJ2-7	TRBV6-1	-
TGCAGTGCTCGGATAGGGGGGCACAATGAGCAGTTCTTC	CSARIGGHNEQFF	-	TRBJ2-1	TRBV20-1	few
TGTGCCAGCAGCTTGGTACTAGCGGGGGGGAGCGAGCAGTACTTC	CASSLVLAGGSEQYF	TRBD2	TRBJ2-7	TRBV5-5	few
TGTGCCAGCAGCCAAGTGTTAGCGCCTGGCTCCTACAATGAGCAGTTCTTC	CASSQVLAPGSYNEQFF	-	TRBJ2-1	TRBV14	-
TGTGCCAGCAGCTTAGGTACAGGGGGCGCCGAGCAGTACTTC	CASSLGTGGAEQYF	TRBD1	TRBJ2-7	TRBV7-2	few
TGTGCCAGCAGGGCAGACAGGGGAGGGACCTTCTCCTACAATGAGCAGTTCTTC	CASRADRGGTFSYNEQFF	-	TRBJ2-1	TRBV12-3/TRBV12-4	-
TGTGCCTGGAGTCGGGGGTTCGTCACTGACGCTTTCTTT	CAWSRGFVTDAFF	-	TRBJ1-1	TRBV30	-
TGCAGCGTTGGGAACAGGGCGGTAGATACGCAGTATTTT	CSVGNRAVDTQYF	-	TRBJ2-3	TRBV29-1	few